This T cell receptor (beta chain) was found in a study of CD8 T cells in Susac syndrome. Germline CDR1 is LGHDT and CDR2 is YNNKEL (reference sequence). V was pared by 2 bases and J by 9 bases, with 16 bases between. The CDR3 extends over 14 amino acids. After extraction with the RNeasy kit, about 0.45 to 1 ug of the RNA was reverse transcribed using random hexamers. TCRdb reprocessed the immunoSEQ multiplex PCR reads via MiXCR and lists one record per CDR3 protein. The sample carries about 200,000 distinct CDR3 sequences, roughly 96% recorded once. The chain employs TRBV3-1 and TRBJ1-2; D is possibly TRBD1 (6 bases). Material: CD4+ T cells from PBMCs. The receptor was isolated from a human donor in good health. This CDR3 is CASSQRGHGISYTF. CDR3 bases: TGTGCCAGCAGCCAACGGGGGCACGGTATTAGCTACACCTTC.